This T cell receptor (beta chain) was retrieved from a study of cytomegalovirus exposure and HLA in healthy donors. Study summary: Previous work identified 95 million to 120 million unique TCR beta sequences from around 200 million T cells.

Use of 60 Vbeta and 13 Jbeta primers characterized the PCR. The assay was immunoSEQ multiplex PCR, and TCRdb's table has in-frame clones only and misses some. Of around 170,000 clones in the sample, approximately 84% are singletons; the top ten hold about 3.1%. Study-level results: Beyond CMV serostatus, there was no information to go on about immune exposure. The study labeled 170 or so TCR beta chains cytomegalovirus-associated.

There are 14 residues in the CDR3. CDR1 MNHEY and CDR2 SVGAGI come from the germline V gene. The ends lost 6 bases at V and 7 bases at J; junction bases unmatched: 7. This clone was seen a handful of times. The antigen is undetermined. This receptor was identified in a woman in her fifties or sixties in good health and CMV-seropositive. The chain has TRBV6-5 and TRBJ2-2; TRBD1 matches at 8 bases. Material for sequencing was PBMCs. The CDR3 DNA sequence: TGTGCCAGCAGCTCTACAGGGGGTGGCGGGGAGCTGTTTTTT. It encodes CASSSTGGGGELFF.